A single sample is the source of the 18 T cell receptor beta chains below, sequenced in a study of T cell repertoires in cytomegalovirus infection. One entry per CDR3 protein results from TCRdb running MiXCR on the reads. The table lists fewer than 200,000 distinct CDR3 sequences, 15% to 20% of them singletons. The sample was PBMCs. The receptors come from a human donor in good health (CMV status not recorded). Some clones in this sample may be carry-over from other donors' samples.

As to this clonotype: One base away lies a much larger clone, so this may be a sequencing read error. CDR3 sequence reads: CASSRPGSTNTVAFF. The CDR3 DNA reads TGTGCCAGCAGCCGCCCCGGCAGCACCAACACTGTAGCTTTCTTT. The V call is TRBV7-4, the J call TRBJ1-1; unclear D gene. CDR3 length equals 15 residues. The germline CDR1 and CDR2 sequences are SGHVT and SQSDAQ. Full variable domain (remainder filled in from reference TRBV7-4 and TRBJ1-1): GAGVSQSPRYKVAKRGRDVALRCDSISGHVTLYWYRQTLGQGSEVLTYSQSDAQRDKSGRPSGRFSAERPERSVSTLKIQRTEQGDSAVYLCASSRPGSTNTVAFFGQGTRLTVV.

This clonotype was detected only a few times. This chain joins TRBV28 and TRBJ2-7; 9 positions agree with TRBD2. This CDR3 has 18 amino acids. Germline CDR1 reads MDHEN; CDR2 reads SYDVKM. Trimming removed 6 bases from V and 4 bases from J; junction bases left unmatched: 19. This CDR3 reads CASSSGLAGMSVAYEQYF. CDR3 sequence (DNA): TGTGCCAGCAGCTCCGGGCTAGCGGGAATGTCCGTGGCTTACGAGCAGTACTTC.

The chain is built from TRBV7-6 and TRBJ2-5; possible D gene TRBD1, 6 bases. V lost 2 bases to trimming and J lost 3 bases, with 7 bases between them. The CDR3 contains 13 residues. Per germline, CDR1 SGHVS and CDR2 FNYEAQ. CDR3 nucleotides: TGTGCCAGCAGCTTAAGGGGGAAAGAGACCCAGTACTTC. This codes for CASSLRGKETQYF. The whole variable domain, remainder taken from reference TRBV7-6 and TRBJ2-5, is GAGVSQSPRYKVTKRGQDVALRCDPISGHVSLYWYRQALGQGPEFLTYFNYEAQQDKSGLPNDRFSAERPEGSISTLTIQRTEQRDSAMYRCASSLRGKETQYFGPGTRLLVL.

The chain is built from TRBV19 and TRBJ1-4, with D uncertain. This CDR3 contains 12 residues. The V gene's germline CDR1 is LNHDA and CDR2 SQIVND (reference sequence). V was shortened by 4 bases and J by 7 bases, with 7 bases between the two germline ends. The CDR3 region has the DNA TGTGCCAGTAGTAAGAGGGCTGAAAAACTGTTTTTT. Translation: CASSKRAEKLFF.

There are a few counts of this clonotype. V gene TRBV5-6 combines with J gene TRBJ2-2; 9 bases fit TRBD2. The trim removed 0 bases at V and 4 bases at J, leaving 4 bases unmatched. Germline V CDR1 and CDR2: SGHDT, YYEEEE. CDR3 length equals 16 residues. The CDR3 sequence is CASSLGLAEVTGELFF. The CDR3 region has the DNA TGTGCCAGCAGCTTGGGACTAGCGGAAGTCACCGGGGAGCTGTTTTTT.

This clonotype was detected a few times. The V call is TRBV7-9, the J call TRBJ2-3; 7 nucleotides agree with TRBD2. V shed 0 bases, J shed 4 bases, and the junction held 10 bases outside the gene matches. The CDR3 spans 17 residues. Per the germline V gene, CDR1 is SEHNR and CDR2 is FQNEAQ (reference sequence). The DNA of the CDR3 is TGTGCCAGCAGCTTAGCGACGACTAGCTTCATCCCAGATACGCAGTATTTT. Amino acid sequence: CASSLATTSFIPDTQYF.

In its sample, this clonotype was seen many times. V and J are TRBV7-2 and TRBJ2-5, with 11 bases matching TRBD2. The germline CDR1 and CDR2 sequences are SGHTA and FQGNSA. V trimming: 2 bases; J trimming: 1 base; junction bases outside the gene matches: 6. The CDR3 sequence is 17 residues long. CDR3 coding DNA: TGTGCCAGCAGCTTAAATCTAGCGGGAGGCCCCCAAGAGACCCAGTACTTC. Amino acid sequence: CASSLNLAGGPQETQYF.

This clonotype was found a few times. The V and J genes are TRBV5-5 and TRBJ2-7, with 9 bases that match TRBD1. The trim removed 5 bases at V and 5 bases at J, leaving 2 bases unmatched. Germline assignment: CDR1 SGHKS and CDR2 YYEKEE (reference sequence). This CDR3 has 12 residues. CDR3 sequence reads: CASRRTGDEQYF. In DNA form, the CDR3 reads TGTGCCAGCAGGAGGACAGGGGACGAGCAGTACTTC. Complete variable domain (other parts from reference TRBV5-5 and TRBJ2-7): DAGVTQSPTHLIKTRGQQVTLRCSPISGHKSVSWYQQVLGQGPQFIFQYYEKEERGRGNFPDRFSARQFPNYSSELNVNALLLGDSALYLCASRRTGDEQYFGPGTRLTVT.

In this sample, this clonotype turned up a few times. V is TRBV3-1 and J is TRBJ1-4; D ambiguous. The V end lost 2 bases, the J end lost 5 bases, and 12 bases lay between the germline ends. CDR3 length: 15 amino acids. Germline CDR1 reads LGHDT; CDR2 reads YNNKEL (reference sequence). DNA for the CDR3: TGTGCCAGCAGCCAAAAGTTAGGTCCCAATGAAAAACTGTTTTTT. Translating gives CASSQKLGPNEKLFF.

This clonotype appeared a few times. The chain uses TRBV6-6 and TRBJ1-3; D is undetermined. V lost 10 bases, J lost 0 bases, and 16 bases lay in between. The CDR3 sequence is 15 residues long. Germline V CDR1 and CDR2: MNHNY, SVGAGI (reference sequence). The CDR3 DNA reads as TGTGCCACGCTTGTGTTGCCCTTCTCTGGAAACACCATATATTTT. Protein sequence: CATLVLPFSGNTIYF.

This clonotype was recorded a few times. The CDR3 sequence is CASSWGQGFDEQYF. In DNA form, the CDR3 reads TGTGCCAGCAGTTGGGGACAGGGGTTCGACGAGCAGTACTTC. The J gene is TRBJ2-7, the V gene TRBV28; 10 nucleotides line up with TRBD1. CDR1 is MDHEN and CDR2 is SYDVKM in the germline V gene. With V trimmed by 4 bases and J by 5 bases, 5 bases remained unmatched. The CDR3 spans 14 residues.

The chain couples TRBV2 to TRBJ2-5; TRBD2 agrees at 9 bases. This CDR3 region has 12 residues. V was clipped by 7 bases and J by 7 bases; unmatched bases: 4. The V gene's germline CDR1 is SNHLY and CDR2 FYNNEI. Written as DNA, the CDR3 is TGTGCCAGCATGGTACTAGCGGGGACCCAGTACTTC. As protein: CASMVLAGTQYF.

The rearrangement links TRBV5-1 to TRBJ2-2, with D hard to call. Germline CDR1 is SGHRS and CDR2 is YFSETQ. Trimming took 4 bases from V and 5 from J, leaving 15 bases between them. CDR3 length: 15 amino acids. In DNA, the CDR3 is TGCGCCAGCAGCCAAGTGACCCAGGCGACCGGGGAGCTGTTTTTT. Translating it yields CASSQVTQATGELFF.

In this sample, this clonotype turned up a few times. The CDR3 loop is CASSVGQNYNEQFF. The CDR3 DNA reads TGTGCCAGCAGCGTAGGACAGAATTACAATGAGCAGTTCTTC. The chain is built from TRBV5-5 and TRBJ2-1; D may be TRBD1 (6 bases). The CDR3 is 14 amino acids. Germline CDR1 and CDR2: SGHKS and YYEKEE (reference sequence). V lost 4 bases and J lost 4, with 12 bases in between.

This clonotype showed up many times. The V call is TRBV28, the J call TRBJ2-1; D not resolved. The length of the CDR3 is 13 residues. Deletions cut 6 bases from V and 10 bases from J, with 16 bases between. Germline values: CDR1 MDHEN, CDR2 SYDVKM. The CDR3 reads CASSQTPFWEQFF. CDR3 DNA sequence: TGTGCCAGCAGCCAGACACCCTTTTGGGAGCAGTTCTTC. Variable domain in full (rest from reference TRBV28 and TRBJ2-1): DVKVTQSSRYLVKRTGEKVFLECVQDMDHENMFWYRQDPGLGLRLIYFSYDVKMKEKGDIPEGYSVSREKKERFSLILESASTNQTSMYLCASSQTPFWEQFFGPGTRLTVL.

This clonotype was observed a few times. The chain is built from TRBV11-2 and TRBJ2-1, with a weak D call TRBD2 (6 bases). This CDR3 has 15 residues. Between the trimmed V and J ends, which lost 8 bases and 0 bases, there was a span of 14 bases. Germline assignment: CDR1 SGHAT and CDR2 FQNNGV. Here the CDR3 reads CASRKAGDSYNEQFF. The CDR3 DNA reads TGTGCCAGCCGTAAAGCGGGTGACTCCTACAATGAGCAGTTCTTC.

The CDR3 coding sequence is TGCGCCAGCAGCCGGGGCTACATTGGCTACACCTTC. Amino acids: CASSRGYIGYTF. This chain links TRBV5-1 with TRBJ1-2; D is perhaps TRBD1 (5 bases). CDR3 length: 12 residues. V lost 4 bases and J lost 7, with 11 bases in between. Germline V gives CDR1 SGHRS, CDR2 YFSETQ.

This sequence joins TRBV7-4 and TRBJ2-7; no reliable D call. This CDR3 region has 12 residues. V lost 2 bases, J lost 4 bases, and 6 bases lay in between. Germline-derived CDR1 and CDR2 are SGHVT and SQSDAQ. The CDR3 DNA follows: TGTGCCAGCAGCTTACACGAGTACGAGCAGTACTTC. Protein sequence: CASSLHEYEQYF.